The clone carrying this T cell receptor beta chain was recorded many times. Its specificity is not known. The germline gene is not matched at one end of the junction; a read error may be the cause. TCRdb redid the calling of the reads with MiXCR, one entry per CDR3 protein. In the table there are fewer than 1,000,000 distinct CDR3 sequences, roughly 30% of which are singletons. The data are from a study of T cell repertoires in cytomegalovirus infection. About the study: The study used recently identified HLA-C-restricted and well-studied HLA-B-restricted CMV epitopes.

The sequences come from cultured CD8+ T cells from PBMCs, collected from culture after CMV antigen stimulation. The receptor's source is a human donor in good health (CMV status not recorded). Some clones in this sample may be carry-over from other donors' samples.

CDR3 sequence (DNA): TGTGCTAGCAGCCGTCTAGTTCTAGCGCCCGCCCTACAAGAGACCCAGTACTTC. Translated: CASSRLVLAPALQETQYF. The rearrangement joins TRBV7-7 to TRBJ2-5; possibly TRBD2 for D (6 bases). The CDR3 is made up of 18 amino acids. Germline-derived CDR1 and CDR2 are SSHAT and FNYEAQ (reference sequence).